The 27 T cell receptor beta chains below come from one sample, sequenced in a study of T cells in Graves' hyperthyroidism and ophthalmopathy. RNA transcripts provided the source from which TCR beta CDR3 regions were amplified. A set of HTBI primers served as the primers for a first-round RT-PCR of the TCR CDR3. One entry per CDR3 protein, called by TCRdb with MiXCR from the multiplex PCR reads. The table shows about 460,000 distinct CDR3 sequences, with around a fifth occurring only once. Sequenced: blood. The receptors were sampled from a woman in her seventies with Graves' ophthalmopathy.

This chain uses TRBV6-1 with TRBJ2-3, with 7 bases aligning to TRBD2. This CDR3 has 17 amino acids. After removal of 3 bases from V and 2 bases from J, the junction contained 11 bases not matched to a gene. Germline V gene sequence: CDR1 MNHNS, CDR2 SASEGT. The chain's CDR3 is CASSDRLRTRATDTQYF. Written as DNA, the CDR3 is TGTGCCAGCAGTGATAGACTCCGGACTAGGGCCACAGATACGCAGTATTTT.

The chain recombines TRBV27 with TRBJ1-1; a possible D gene is TRBD1 (6 bases). The CDR3 contains 14 residues. Trimming left V 8 bases short and J 1 base short, with 14 bases between. Germline-derived CDR1 and CDR2 are MNHEY and SMNVEV (reference sequence). CDR3 DNA sequence: TGTGCCAGCGGCAAGGCGGGACAGAACACTGAAGCTTTCTTT. This codes for CASGKAGQNTEAFF.

Ten or more counts support this clonotype. The genes are TRBV20-1 and TRBJ2-7; D is ambiguous. The V gene lost 6 bases and the J gene lost 4 bases, with 16 bases spanning the gap. The CDR3 is 13 amino acids. Germline assignment: CDR1 DFQATT and CDR2 SNEGSKA (reference sequence). DNA of the CDR3: TGCAGTGCCAAGGGTTCGAGTTTTTACGAGCAGTACTTC. Residues: CSAKGSSFYEQYF.

The J gene is TRBJ1-6, the V gene TRBV19, with 7 bases aligning to TRBD1. The ends lost 5 bases at V and 10 bases at J; junction bases unmatched: 8. Looked up from germline, CDR1 is LNHDA and CDR2 is SQIVND (reference sequence). The length of the CDR3 is 14 residues. This chain's CDR3 is CASSHTGVVSPLHF. Here the CDR3 DNA reads TGTGCCAGTAGTCATACAGGGGTAGTATCACCCCTCCACTTT.

Points on this clonotype: At one end, the junction sequence differs from germline, possibly due to a read error. The chain is built from TRBV6-1 and TRBJ1-2; no clear D. The length of the CDR3 is 12 residues. Germline V gene data show CDR1 as MNHNS and CDR2 as SASEGT. For the CDR3, the DNA is TGTGCCAGCACTGAAGACTACTATGGCTACACCTTC. This codes for CASTEDYYGYTF.

The chain joins TRBV27 to TRBJ1-1, with TRBD1 as a possible D gene (6 bases). The CDR3 spans 13 residues. CDR1 and CDR2 (germline): MNHEY, SMNVEV (reference sequence). V dropped 8 bases and J dropped 6 bases, with 16 bases sitting between them. The CDR3 here is CASFTARGPEAFF. CDR3 coding DNA: TGTGCCAGCTTCACCGCCAGGGGCCCTGAAGCTTTCTTT.

The CDR3 DNA follows: TGTGCCAGCAGCGCTCAGGGGGTAGGAGCTTTCTTT. Its protein product is CASSAQGVGAFF. V and J are TRBV6-1 and TRBJ1-1, with 7 bases identical to TRBD1. The V gene end was trimmed by 6 bases and the J gene end by 10 bases; junction bases not matched to a gene: 8. Per the germline V gene, CDR1 is MNHNS and CDR2 is SASEGT. The CDR3 spans 12 residues.

This clonotype was seen a handful of times. The rearrangement joins TRBV5-1 to TRBJ2-7, with D possibly TRBD2 on 5 matching bases. The CDR3 consists of 15 residues. Trimming removed 4 bases at V and 1 base at J, with 15 bases between. Per germline, CDR1 SGHRS and CDR2 YFSETQ. The CDR3 reads CASSVNVLASYEQYF. For the CDR3, the DNA is TGCGCCAGCAGCGTAAACGTCCTAGCTTCCTACGAGCAGTACTTC.

This chain joins TRBV6-2 or TRBV6-3 and TRBJ2-7; D unclear. The germline gives CDR1 MNHEY, CDR2 SVGEGT. The CDR3 contains 14 residues. V lost 1 base to trimming and J lost 3 bases, with 10 bases between them. CDR3 bases: TGTGCCAGCAGTTACTTTACCCTCGGCTACGAGCAGTACTTC. Its translation is CASSYFTLGYEQYF.

This clonotype came up once. The chain combines TRBV28 with TRBJ1-1; D ambiguous. In germline, CDR1 is MDHEN, CDR2 SYDVKM. The CDR3 extends over 15 amino acids. V lost 8 bases to trimming and J lost 1 base, with 17 bases between them. DNA of the CDR3: TGTGCCAGCGTTTCCAGACACCGGTGGAACACTGAAGCTTTCTTT. Encoded protein: CASVSRHRWNTEAFF.

This clonotype was detected ten times or more. This chain joins TRBV7-2 and TRBJ2-1; a weak D match, TRBD1 (5 bases). The CDR3 is made up of 14 amino acids. Per the germline V gene, CDR1 is SGHTA and CDR2 is FQGNSA. V shed 3 bases and J shed 9 bases, with 15 bases lying between them. CDR3 in DNA: TGTGCCAGCAGCTTGCGTCTGGGGCCTGGTGAGCAGTTCTTC. It yields the protein CASSLRLGPGEQFF.

The chain joins TRBV18 to TRBJ2-7; 10 bases match TRBD2. This CDR3 comprises 14 residues. Germline trimming cut 5 bases from V and 4 bases from J; bases unmatched to any gene: 5. CDR1 is KGHSH, CDR2 LQKENI, per germline. CDR3 bases: TGTGCCAGCTCAGAGAAAGCGGGAGGGTACGAGCAGTACTTC. The encoded protein is CASSEKAGGYEQYF.

At least ten counts were recorded for this clonotype. The chain has TRBV13 and TRBJ1-1; D gene unclear. CDR3 length: 13 amino acids. The germline CDR1 and CDR2 sequences are PRHDT and FYEKMQ (reference sequence). Deletions cut 3 bases from V and 5 bases from J, with 10 bases between. The CDR3: CASSFTGRTEAFF. CDR3 nucleotide sequence: TGTGCCAGCAGCTTTACCGGTCGGACTGAAGCTTTCTTT.

This clonotype has more than one count but fewer than ten. This rearrangement joins TRBV5-1 to TRBJ2-3, with 10 nucleotides matching TRBD1. Germline V CDR1 and CDR2: SGHRS, YFSETQ. J was trimmed by 3 bases and V by 4 bases; bases with no gene match: 8. This CDR3 contains 16 residues. The CDR3 is CASSPGQGKGTDTQYF. In DNA, the CDR3 is TGCGCCAGCAGCCCGGGACAGGGGAAGGGGACAGATACGCAGTATTTT.

The V and J genes are TRBV20-1 and TRBJ2-7; TRBD1 might be the D (6 bases). The CDR3 has 12 amino acids. V lost 8 bases and J lost 5, with 16 bases in between. Per germline, CDR1 DFQATT and CDR2 SNEGSKA (reference sequence). The CDR3 region has the DNA TGCAGTCCCCTCCTGGGGGCTGACGAGCAGTACTTC. Translated, it gives CSPLLGADEQYF.

This clonotype was seen a handful of times. V gene TRBV24-1 combines with J gene TRBJ2-3; D ambiguous. Germline V gene sequence: CDR1 KGHDR, CDR2 SFDVKD. The length of the CDR3 is 15 residues. Trimming stripped 3 bases from V and 2 bases from J, with 11 bases between. CDR3 DNA: TGTGCCACCAGTGATGCGGCGGAATTCACAGATACGCAGTATTTT. Translation: CATSDAAEFTDTQYF.

Here the CDR3 reads CASRWTGEPVIPSPLHF. CDR3 DNA sequence: TGTGCCAGCAGATGGACAGGGGAACCGGTTATTCCTTCACCCCTCCACTTT. The V call is TRBV6-1, the J call TRBJ1-6, with 9 bases lining up with TRBD1. There are 17 residues in the CDR3. Germline values: CDR1 MNHNS, CDR2 SASEGT. V lost 6 bases and J lost 9; bases outside the gene matches: 15.

The CDR3 DNA follows: TGTGCCAGCAGTAAGCGGCTAGCCACCGGGGAGCTGTTTTTT. Protein: CASSKRLATGELFF. The rearrangement uses TRBV7-3 and TRBJ2-2; tentatively, D is TRBD2 (5 bases). Germline loops: CDR1 SGHTA, CDR2 FQGTGA. This CDR3 comprises 14 residues. Deletions cut 6 bases from V and 4 bases from J, with 12 bases between.

The rearrangement links TRBV7-9 to TRBJ2-7; the match to TRBD1 covers 10 bases. This CDR3 has 14 amino acids. With V trimmed by 5 bases and J by 3 bases, 4 bases remained unmatched. Germline CDR1 reads SEHNR; CDR2 reads FQNEAQ (reference sequence). The CDR3, as DNA: TGTGCCAGCAGCCGCCGGGACAGGGGCTACGAGCAGTACTTC. This translates into CASSRRDRGYEQYF. Full variable domain (outside the CDR3, taken from reference TRBV7-9 and TRBJ2-7): DTGVSQNPRHKITKRGQNVTFRCDPISEHNRLYWYRQTLGQGPEFLTYFQNEAQLEKSRLLSDRFSAERPKGSFSTLEIQRTEQGDSAMYLCASSRRDRGYEQYFGPGTRLTVT.

As concerns this clonotype: This may be a read error, as it is one base from a much larger clone. The J gene is TRBJ2-5, the V gene TRBV11-1, with 13 nucleotides matching TRBD2. The CDR3 runs 15 residues. The germline V gene has CDR1 SGHAT and CDR2 FQDESV (reference sequence). With V trimmed by 6 bases and J by 9 bases, 10 bases remained unmatched. This CDR3 reads CASRPRLAGGGAQYF. In nucleotides, the CDR3 is TGTGCCAGCAGACCCCGACTAGCGGGAGGAGGGGCCCAGTACTTC.

This clonotype was detected only a few times. The rearrangement uses TRBV5-4 and TRBJ1-1; D is perhaps TRBD1 (6 bases). The CDR3 runs to 13 residues. V lost 5 bases, J lost 7 bases, and 15 bases lay in between. The germline gives CDR1 SGHNT, CDR2 YYREEE (reference sequence). The CDR3 coding sequence is TGTGCCAGCAGTTCCCCGTCAGGGGATGAAGCTTTCTTT. Translated: CASSSPSGDEAFF.

CDR3 sequence: CASSLARLAGGGDTQYF. DNA for the CDR3: TGCGCCAGCAGCTTGGCCAGGCTAGCGGGAGGCGGAGATACGCAGTATTTT. The chain is built from TRBV5-1 and TRBJ2-3; 11 bases are a match to TRBD2. Germline CDR1 and CDR2: SGHRS and YFSETQ. V lost 0 bases to trimming and J lost 5 bases; unmatched junction nucleotides: 8. The CDR3 runs to 17 residues. The variable domain in full, with the rest retrieved from reference TRBV5-1 and TRBJ2-3, is KAGVTQTPRYLIKTRGQQVTLSCSPISGHRSVSWYQQTPGQGLQFLFEYFSETQRNKGNFPGRFSGRQFSNSRSEMNVSTLELGDSALYLCASSLARLAGGGDTQYFGPGTRLTVL.

This clonotype has a count of ten or more. The rearrangement joins TRBV7-2 to TRBJ2-7; tentatively, D is TRBD1 (6 bases). V was shortened by 6 bases and J by 1 base, with 19 bases between the two germline ends. This CDR3 comprises 16 residues. Germline loops: CDR1 SGHTA, CDR2 FQGNSA. CDR3 in DNA: TGTGCCAGCAGGTCTAGGATCGGGACACGATCCTACGAGCAGTACTTC. Its protein product is CASRSRIGTRSYEQYF.

As DNA, the CDR3 is TGTGCCAGCAGTGAGGTGGGTCTCGCCCCAGATACGCAGTATTTT. Translation: CASSEVGLAPDTQYF. The V gene is TRBV6-1, the J gene TRBJ2-3; no reliable D call. The CDR3 runs to 15 residues. Germline V gene sequence: CDR1 MNHNS, CDR2 SASEGT. Trimming removed 3 bases at V and 4 bases at J, with 14 bases between.

This clonotype was counted between two and nine times. The V and J genes are TRBV3-1 and TRBJ2-5; TRBD2 matches 8 bases. V shed 6 bases and J 4 bases; nucleotides not matched to a gene: 13. The CDR3 has 16 amino acids. Germline CDR1 LGHDT, CDR2 YNNKEL (reference sequence). CDR3 DNA sequence: TGTGCCAGCAGGCTTGCTAGCGGGCCAGTTGGAGAGACCCAGTACTTC. Amino acids: CASRLASGPVGETQYF.

This clonotype came up a few times. The chain employs TRBV6-1 and TRBJ2-4, with D perhaps TRBD1 (6 bases). Trimming shortened V by 6 bases and J by 2 bases, and 11 bases separated the two germline ends. CDR3 size: 14 residues. Germline V gives CDR1 MNHNS, CDR2 SASEGT. CDR3 amino acids: CASRAQGTKNIQYF. The DNA of the CDR3 is TGTGCCAGCAGGGCACAGGGAACCAAAAACATTCAGTACTTC.

V gene TRBV7-9 combines with J gene TRBJ2-2; 7 positions match TRBD2. Germline CDR1 is SEHNR and CDR2 is FQNEAQ (reference sequence). This CDR3 region has 16 residues. V was pared by 0 bases and J by 0 bases, with 1 base of the junction left unmatched. The DNA of the CDR3 is TGTGCCAGCAGCTTAGCAGGACTAGCGAACACCGGGGAGCTGTTTTTT. Protein sequence: CASSLAGLANTGELFF.